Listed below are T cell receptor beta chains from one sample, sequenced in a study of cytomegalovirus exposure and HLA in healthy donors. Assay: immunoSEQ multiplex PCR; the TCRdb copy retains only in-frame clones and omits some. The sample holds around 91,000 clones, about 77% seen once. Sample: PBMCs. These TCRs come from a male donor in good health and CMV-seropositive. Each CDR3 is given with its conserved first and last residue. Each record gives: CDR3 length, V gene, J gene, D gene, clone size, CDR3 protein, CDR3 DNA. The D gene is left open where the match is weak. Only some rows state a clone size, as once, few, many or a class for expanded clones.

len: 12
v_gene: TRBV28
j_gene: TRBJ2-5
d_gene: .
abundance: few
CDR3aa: CASTGGLKTQYF
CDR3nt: TGTGCCAGCACTGGCGGTCTGAAGACCCAGTACTTC

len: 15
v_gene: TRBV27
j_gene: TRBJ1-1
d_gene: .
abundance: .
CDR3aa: CASSLSAGGNTEAFF
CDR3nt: TGTGCCAGCAGTTTAAGCGCCGGAGGGAACACTGAAGCTTTCTTT

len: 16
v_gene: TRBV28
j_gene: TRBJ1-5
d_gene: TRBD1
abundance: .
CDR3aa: CASSPGTGGLDQPQHF
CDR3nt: TGTGCCAGCAGTCCCGGGACAGGGGGATTGGATCAGCCCCAGCATTTT

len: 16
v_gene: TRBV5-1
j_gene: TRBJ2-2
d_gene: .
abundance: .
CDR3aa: CASSDSRGVGTGELFF
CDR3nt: TGCGCCAGCAGCGATTCCAGGGGCGTAGGCACCGGGGAGCTGTTTTTT

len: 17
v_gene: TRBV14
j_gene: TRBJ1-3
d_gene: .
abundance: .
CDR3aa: CASSQEAGLPSGNTIYF
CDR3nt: TGTGCCAGCAGCCAAGAAGCCGGACTGCCATCTGGAAACACCATATATTTT

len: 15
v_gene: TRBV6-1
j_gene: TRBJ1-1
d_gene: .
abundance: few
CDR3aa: CASSESTVMNTEAFF
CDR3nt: TGTGCCAGCAGTGAATCAACAGTTATGAACACTGAAGCTTTCTTT

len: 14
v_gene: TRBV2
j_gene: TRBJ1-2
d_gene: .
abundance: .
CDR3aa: CASRSDSVNYGYTF
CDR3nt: TGTGCCAGCAGGTCGGACAGCGTTAACTATGGCTACACCTTC

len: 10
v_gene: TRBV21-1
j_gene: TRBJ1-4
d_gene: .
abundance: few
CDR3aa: CASTGRKLFF
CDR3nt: TGTGCCAGCACTGGTAGAAAACTGTTTTTT

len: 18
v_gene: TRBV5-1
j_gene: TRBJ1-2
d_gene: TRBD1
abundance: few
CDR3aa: CASSVGLGQGTSTHGYTF
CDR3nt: TGCGCCAGCAGCGTTGGCCTGGGACAGGGGACCTCCACGCATGGCTACACCTTC

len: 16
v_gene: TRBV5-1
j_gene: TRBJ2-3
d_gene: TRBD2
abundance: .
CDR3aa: CASSSIAGGPADTQYF
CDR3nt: TGCGCCAGCAGTTCTATAGCGGGGGGGCCCGCAGATACGCAGTATTTT

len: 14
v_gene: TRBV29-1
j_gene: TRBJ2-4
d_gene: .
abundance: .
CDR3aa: CSVVDSGAKNIQYF
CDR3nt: TGCAGCGTTGTGGATAGCGGAGCTAAAAACATTCAGTACTTC

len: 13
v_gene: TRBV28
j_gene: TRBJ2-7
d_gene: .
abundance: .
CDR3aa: CASSFPRDYEQYF
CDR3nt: TGTGCCAGCAGTTTTCCGCGGGACTACGAGCAGTACTTC

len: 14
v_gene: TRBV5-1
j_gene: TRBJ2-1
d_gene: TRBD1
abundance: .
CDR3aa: CASTQAGGYNEQFF
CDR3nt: TGCGCCAGCACGCAAGCAGGGGGATACAATGAGCAGTTCTTC

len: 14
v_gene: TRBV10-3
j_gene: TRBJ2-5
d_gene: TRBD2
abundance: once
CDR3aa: CATSRGGNQETQYF
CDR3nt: TGTGCCACTTCTCGGGGGGGAAACCAAGAGACCCAGTACTTC

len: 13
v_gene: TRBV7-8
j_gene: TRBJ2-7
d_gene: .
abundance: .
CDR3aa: CASSLVPSYEQYF
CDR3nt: TGTGCCAGCAGCTTAGTCCCGTCCTACGAGCAGTACTTC

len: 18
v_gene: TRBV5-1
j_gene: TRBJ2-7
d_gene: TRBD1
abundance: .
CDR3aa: CASSLGSVGQGAFVEQYF
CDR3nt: TGCGCCAGCAGCTTGGGGTCGGTGGGACAGGGGGCTTTTGTCGAGCAGTACTTC

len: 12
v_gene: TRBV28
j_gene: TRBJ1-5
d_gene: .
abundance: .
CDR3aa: CASSFRGQPQHF
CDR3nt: TGTGCCAGCAGTTTTCGGGGGCAGCCCCAGCATTTT

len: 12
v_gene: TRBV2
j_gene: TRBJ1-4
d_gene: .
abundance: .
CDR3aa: CASLRGEEKLFF
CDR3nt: TGTGCCAGCCTGCGGGGCGAGGAAAAACTGTTTTTT

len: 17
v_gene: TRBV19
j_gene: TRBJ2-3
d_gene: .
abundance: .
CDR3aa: CASSLQQGPISTDTQYF
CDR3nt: TGTGCCAGTAGCCTCCAGCAGGGCCCTATTAGCACAGATACGCAGTATTTT

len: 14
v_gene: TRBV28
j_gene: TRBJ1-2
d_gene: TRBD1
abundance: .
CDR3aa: CASSEAGTGYGYTF
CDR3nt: TGTGCCAGCAGTGAAGCCGGGACAGGATATGGCTACACCTTC

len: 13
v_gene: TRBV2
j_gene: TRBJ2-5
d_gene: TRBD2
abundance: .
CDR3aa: CASQRGGLETQYF
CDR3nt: TGTGCCAGCCAGCGGGGGGGCCTGGAGACCCAGTACTTC

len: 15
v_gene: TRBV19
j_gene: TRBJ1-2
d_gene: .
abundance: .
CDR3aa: CASHPSFDRLGGYTF
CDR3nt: TGTGCCAGTCATCCCTCTTTTGACAGGTTGGGCGGCTACACCTTC

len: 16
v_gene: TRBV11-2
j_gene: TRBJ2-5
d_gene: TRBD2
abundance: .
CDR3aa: CASSKGLAGGRETQYF
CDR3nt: TGTGCCAGCAGCAAGGGACTAGCGGGGGGGAGGGAGACCCAGTACTTC

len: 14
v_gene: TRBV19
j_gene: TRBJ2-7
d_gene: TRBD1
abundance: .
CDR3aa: CASSAQGAPYEQYF
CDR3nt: TGTGCCAGTAGTGCGCAGGGGGCTCCCTACGAGCAGTACTTC

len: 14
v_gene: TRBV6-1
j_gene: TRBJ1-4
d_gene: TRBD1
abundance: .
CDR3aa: CASRTGSTNEKLFF
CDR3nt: TGTGCCAGCAGGACAGGGTCAACTAATGAAAAACTGTTTTTT

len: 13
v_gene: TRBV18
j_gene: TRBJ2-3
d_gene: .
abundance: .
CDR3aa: CASSPPEWDTQYF
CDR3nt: TGTGCCAGCTCACCACCCGAGTGGGATACGCAGTATTTT

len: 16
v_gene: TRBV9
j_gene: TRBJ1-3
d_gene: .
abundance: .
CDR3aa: CASSAHLPRAGNTIYF
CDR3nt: TGTGCCAGCAGCGCCCACCTCCCGAGGGCCGGAAACACCATATATTTT

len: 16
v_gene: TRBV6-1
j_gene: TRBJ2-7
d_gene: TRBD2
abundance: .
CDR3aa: CASSGLGTSGSYEQYF
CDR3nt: TGTGCCAGCAGTGGCCTCGGGACTAGCGGTTCCTACGAGCAGTACTTC

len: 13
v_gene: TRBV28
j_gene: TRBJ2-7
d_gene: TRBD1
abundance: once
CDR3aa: CASGRQGPYEQYF
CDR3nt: TGTGCCAGCGGAAGACAGGGACCCTACGAGCAGTACTTC

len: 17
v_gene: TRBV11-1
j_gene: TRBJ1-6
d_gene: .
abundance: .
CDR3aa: CASSRTGSSSYNSPLHF
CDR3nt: TGTGCCAGCAGCCGCACAGGGTCCAGCTCCTATAATTCACCCCTCCACTTT

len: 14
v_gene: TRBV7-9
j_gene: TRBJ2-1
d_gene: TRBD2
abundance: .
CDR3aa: CASSLASGVWEQFF
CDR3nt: TGTGCCAGCAGCCTTGCTAGCGGAGTCTGGGAGCAGTTCTTC

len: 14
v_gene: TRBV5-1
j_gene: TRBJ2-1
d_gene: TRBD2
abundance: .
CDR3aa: CASSLGAGANEQFF
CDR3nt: TGCGCCAGCAGCTTGGGAGCGGGAGCCAATGAGCAGTTCTTC

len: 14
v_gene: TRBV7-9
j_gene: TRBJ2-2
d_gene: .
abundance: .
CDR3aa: CASSPGASTGELFF
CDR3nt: TGTGCCAGCAGCCCAGGGGCTTCCACCGGGGAGCTGTTTTTT

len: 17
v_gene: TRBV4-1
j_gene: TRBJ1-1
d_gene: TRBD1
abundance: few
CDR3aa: CASSQGGTGVLNTEAFF
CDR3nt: TGCGCCAGCAGCCAAGGCGGAACAGGGGTCTTGAACACTGAAGCTTTCTTT

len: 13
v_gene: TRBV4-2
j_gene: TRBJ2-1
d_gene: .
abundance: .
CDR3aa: CASSQRGNGEQFF
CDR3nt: TGTGCCAGCAGCCAAAGGGGTAATGGTGAGCAGTTCTTC

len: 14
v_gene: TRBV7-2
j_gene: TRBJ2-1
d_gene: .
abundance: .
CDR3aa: CASLPMSSYNEQFF
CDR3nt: TGTGCCAGTTTACCGATGAGCTCCTACAATGAGCAGTTCTTC

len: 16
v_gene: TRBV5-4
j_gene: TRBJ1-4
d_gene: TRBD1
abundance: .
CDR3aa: CASSWTQTGVNEKLFF
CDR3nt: TGTGCCAGCAGCTGGACCCAGACAGGGGTCAATGAAAAACTGTTTTTT

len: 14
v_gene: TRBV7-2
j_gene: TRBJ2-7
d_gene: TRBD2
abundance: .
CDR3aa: CASSYSSGSYEQYF
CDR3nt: TGTGCCAGCAGCTATAGTAGCGGGAGCTACGAGCAGTACTTC

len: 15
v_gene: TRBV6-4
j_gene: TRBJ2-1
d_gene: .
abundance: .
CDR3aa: CASSPLAPGASEQFF
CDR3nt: TGTGCCAGCAGCCCGCTAGCGCCGGGAGCTTCTGAGCAGTTCTTC

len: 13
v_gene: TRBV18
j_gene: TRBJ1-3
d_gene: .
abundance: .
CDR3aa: CASSPPPGNTIYF
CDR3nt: TGTGCCAGCTCACCACCCCCGGGAAACACCATATATTTT

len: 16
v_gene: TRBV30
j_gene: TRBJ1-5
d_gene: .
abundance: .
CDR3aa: CAWSGPISGGNQPQHF
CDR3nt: TGTGCCTGGAGTGGACCTATCTCAGGGGGCAATCAGCCCCAGCATTTT

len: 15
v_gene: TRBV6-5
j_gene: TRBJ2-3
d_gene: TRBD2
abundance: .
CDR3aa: CASSYGGGPPDTQYF
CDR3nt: TGTGCCAGCAGTTACGGCGGGGGGCCCCCAGATACGCAGTATTTT